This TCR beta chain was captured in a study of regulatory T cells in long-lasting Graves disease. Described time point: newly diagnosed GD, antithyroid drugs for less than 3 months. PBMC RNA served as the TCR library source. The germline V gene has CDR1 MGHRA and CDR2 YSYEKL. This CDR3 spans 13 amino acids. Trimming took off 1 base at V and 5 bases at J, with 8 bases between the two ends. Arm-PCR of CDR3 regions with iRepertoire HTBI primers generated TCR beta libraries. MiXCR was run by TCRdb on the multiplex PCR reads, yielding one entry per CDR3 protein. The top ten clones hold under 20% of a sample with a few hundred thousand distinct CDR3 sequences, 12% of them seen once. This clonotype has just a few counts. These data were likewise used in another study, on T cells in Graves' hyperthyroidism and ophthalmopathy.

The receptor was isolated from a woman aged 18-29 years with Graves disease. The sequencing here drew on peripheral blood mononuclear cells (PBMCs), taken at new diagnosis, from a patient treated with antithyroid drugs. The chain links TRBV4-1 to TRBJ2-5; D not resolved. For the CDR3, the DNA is TGCGCCAGCAGCCAAGCAGTCGCTGAGACCCAGTACTTC. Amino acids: CASSQAVAETQYF.